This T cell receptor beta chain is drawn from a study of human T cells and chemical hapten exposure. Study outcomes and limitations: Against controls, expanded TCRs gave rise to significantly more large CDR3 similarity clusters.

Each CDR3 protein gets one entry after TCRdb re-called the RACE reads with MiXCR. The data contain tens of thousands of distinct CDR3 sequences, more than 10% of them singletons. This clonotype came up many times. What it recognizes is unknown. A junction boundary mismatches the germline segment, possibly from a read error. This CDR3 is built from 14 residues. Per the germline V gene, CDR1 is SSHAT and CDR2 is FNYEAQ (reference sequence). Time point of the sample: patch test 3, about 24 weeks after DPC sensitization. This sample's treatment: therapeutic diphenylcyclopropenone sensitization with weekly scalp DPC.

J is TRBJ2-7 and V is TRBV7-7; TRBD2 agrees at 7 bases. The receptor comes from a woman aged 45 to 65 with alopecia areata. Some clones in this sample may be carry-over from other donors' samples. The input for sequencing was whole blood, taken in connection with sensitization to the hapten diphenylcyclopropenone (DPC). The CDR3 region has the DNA TGTGCTAGCAGCTTAACAGCGGGAAACTACGAGCAGTACTTC. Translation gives CASSLTAGNYEQYF.